Shown below are 10 T cell receptor beta chains from a single sample sequenced in a study of monozygotic twins with cystic fibrosis. The protocol was immunoSEQ multiplex PCR, while the TCRdb copy is restricted to in-frame clones and leaves out a portion. The sample includes some 32,000 clones, more than 85% of them seen just once. The sample consisted of blood. These receptor sequences come from a girl aged 2 to 10 with cystic fibrosis.

This clone was counted once. The chain carries TRBV27 and TRBJ2-1; tentative D call: TRBD1 (5 bases). The V gene lost 5 bases and the J gene lost 10 bases, with 15 bases spanning the gap. In germline, CDR1 is MNHEY, CDR2 SMNVEV (reference sequence). The CDR3 loop spans 13 amino acids. The CDR3 DNA sequence: TGTGCCAGCAGTGAGACAGAGGCCAGAGAGCAGTTCTTC. Amino acids: CASSETEAREQFF.

The rearrangement uses TRBV10-3 and TRBJ1-1; the D is unclear. CDR1 and CDR2 (germline): ENHRY, SYGVKD. This CDR3 comprises 17 residues. V was trimmed by 0 bases and J by 1 base, leaving 15 bases between them. CDR3 residues: CAISESNTRLGNTEAFF. CDR3 sequence (DNA): TGTGCCATCAGTGAGTCGAATACTAGATTGGGGAACACTGAAGCTTTCTTT.

This clone appeared once. This chain links TRBV6-5 with TRBJ2-5; 9 positions agree with TRBD2. CDR1 is MNHEY, CDR2 SVGAGI, per germline. V lost 2 bases, J lost 6 bases, and 10 bases stayed unmatched. The CDR3 runs to 16 residues. CDR3 DNA: TGTGCCAGCAGTTACGAACCCCCGACTAGCGGTCAGACCCAGTACTTC. This encodes CASSYEPPTSGQTQYF.

This chain connects TRBV4-2 to TRBJ1-1; no firm D call. V shed 0 bases and J shed 3 bases, with 11 bases lying between them. Germline-derived CDR1 and CDR2 are LGHNA and YNFKEQ. This CDR3 has 15 amino acids. The CDR3 sequence is CASSQDGGKHTEAFF. The CDR3 coding sequence is TGTGCCAGCAGCCAAGATGGAGGGAAACACACTGAAGCTTTCTTT.

V and J are TRBV25-1 and TRBJ2-2, with 7 bases identical to TRBD1. CDR1 is MGHDK, CDR2 SYGVNS, per germline. This CDR3 region has 16 residues. V was clipped by 5 bases and J by 5 bases; unmatched bases: 11. The CDR3 region is CASSPHDRVVTGELFF. The CDR3 DNA sequence: TGTGCCAGCAGTCCACACGACAGGGTAGTGACCGGGGAGCTGTTTTTT. Full variable domain (remainder filled in from reference TRBV25-1 and TRBJ2-2): EADIYQTPRYLVIGTGKKITLECSQTMGHDKMYWYQQDPGMELHLIHYSYGVNSTEKGDLSSESTVSRIRTEHFPLTLESARPSHTSQYLCASSPHDRVVTGELFFGEGSRLTVL.

The V call is TRBV10-3, the J call TRBJ1-2; D unresolved. There are 14 residues in the CDR3. CDR1 and CDR2 (germline): ENHRY, SYGVKD. Trimming took off 3 bases at V and 1 base at J, with 9 bases between the two ends. The CDR3 DNA follows: TGTGCCATCAGTGATGAAGGGTTTAACTATGGCTACACCTTC. It translates to CAISDEGFNYGYTF.

The chain couples TRBV7-2 to TRBJ2-2; D call uncertain. This CDR3 is 16 amino acids long. V lost 2 bases and J 5 bases, leaving 15 bases between the germline ends. Germline CDR1 and CDR2: SGHTA and FQGNSA. The CDR3 DNA reads TGTGCCAGCAGCTTAAGGAGTGGTAGTTTTACCGGGGAGCTGTTTTTT. Its translation is CASSLRSGSFTGELFF.

This clone was seen only once. The CDR3 region is CATSRVLSPNTEAFF. CDR3 coding DNA: TGTGCCACCAGCAGAGTTCTCTCCCCGAACACTGAAGCTTTCTTT. The chain links TRBV15 to TRBJ1-1, with unresolved D. This CDR3 has 15 residues. CDR1 and CDR2 from the germline V gene are LNHNV and YYDKDF (reference sequence). Between the trimmed V and J ends, which lost 1 base and 1 base, there was a span of 10 bases.

The CDR3 DNA reads TGTGCCAGTAGTCCTCGGAGGGCGGATGGCCTCTACGAGCAGTACTTC. As protein: CASSPRRADGLYEQYF. This chain uses TRBV19 with TRBJ2-7, with D tentatively TRBD2 (6 bases). Germline V gene data show CDR1 as LNHDA and CDR2 as SQIVND (reference sequence). The CDR3 length is 16 residues. V lost 5 bases and J lost 3, with 20 bases in between.

The gene calls are TRBV29-1 and TRBJ1-1; D unclear. Trimming pared 1 base from V and 1 base from J, leaving 13 bases between. Germline-derived CDR1 and CDR2 are SQVTM and ANQGSEA. This CDR3 contains 15 residues. For the CDR3, the DNA is TGCAGCGTTGAAGTAAATCGGGCCTGGAACACTGAAGCTTTCTTT. The encoded protein is CSVEVNRAWNTEAFF.